These 3 T cell receptor beta chains came from one sample sequenced in a study of blood T cell repertoires in COVID-19 (dated by TCRdb to between 2020 and 2021). Libraries were constructed by the immunoSEQ multiplex PCR assay. TCRdb took this table from immuneACCESS and kept in-frame rearrangements with V and J called. Such tables lack part of the clones; where checked against another copy, unresolved V genes explain under half of the gap, and the rest is unexplained. The sample yields about 280,000 clones; roughly 90% were counted once. The ten largest account for 0.85% to 1% of the sample. Sequencing input: peripheral blood. These receptors were taken from a woman aged 35 to 49 who had recovered from COVID-19.

The sample holds one count of this clone. The chain links TRBV27 to TRBJ1-5; possibly TRBD1 for D (6 bases). The CDR3 runs to 16 residues. The germline V gene has CDR1 MNHEY and CDR2 SMNVEV (reference sequence). Trimming took 5 bases from V and 0 from J, leaving 14 bases between them. The CDR3 nucleotides read TGTGCCAGCAGTCCGTTTAGGACAGTTAGCAATCAGCCCCAGCATTTT. Encoded protein: CASSPFRTVSNQPQHF.

Many counts were recorded for this clone. The chain has TRBV2 and TRBJ1-5; D unresolved. Looked up from germline, CDR1 is SNHLY and CDR2 is FYNNEI. V lost 8 bases, J lost 0 bases, and 11 bases lay in between. This CDR3 comprises 14 residues. In nucleotides, the CDR3 is TGTGCCAGCGGAGCAGATAATAGCAATCAGCCCCAGCATTTT. This codes for CASGADNSNQPQHF. Full variable domain (remainder filled in from reference TRBV2 and TRBJ1-5): EPEVTQTPSHQVTQMGQEVILRCVPISNHLYFYWYRQILGQKVEFLVSFYNNEISEKSEIFDDQFSVERPDGSNFTLKIRSTKLEDSAMYFCASGADNSNQPQHFGDGTRLSIL.

The genes are TRBV6-5 and TRBJ2-7; 9 nucleotides line up with TRBD1. The V gene's germline CDR1 is MNHEY and CDR2 SVGAGI. This CDR3 has 12 residues. Here the CDR3 reads CKIGQGTYEQYF. CDR3 coding DNA: TGTAAAATTGGACAGGGGACCTACGAGCAGTACTTC.